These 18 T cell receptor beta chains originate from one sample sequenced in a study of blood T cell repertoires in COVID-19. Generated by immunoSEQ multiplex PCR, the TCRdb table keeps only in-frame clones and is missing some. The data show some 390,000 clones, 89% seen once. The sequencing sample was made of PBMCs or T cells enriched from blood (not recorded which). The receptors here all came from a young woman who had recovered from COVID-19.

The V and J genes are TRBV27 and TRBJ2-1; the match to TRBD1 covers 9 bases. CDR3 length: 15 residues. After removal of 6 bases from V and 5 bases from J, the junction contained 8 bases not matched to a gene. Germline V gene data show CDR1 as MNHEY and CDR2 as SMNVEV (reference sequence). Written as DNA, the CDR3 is TGTGCCAGCAGCCTTACAGGGGGCGCGAACAATGAGCAGTTCTTC. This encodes CASSLTGGANNEQFF.

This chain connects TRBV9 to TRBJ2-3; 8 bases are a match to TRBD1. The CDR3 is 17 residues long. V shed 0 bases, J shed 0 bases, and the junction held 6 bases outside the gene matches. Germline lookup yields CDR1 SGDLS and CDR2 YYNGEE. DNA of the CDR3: TGTGCCAGCAGCGTAGATACGACAGGGGCTAGCACAGATACGCAGTATTTT. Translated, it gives CASSVDTTGASTDTQYF. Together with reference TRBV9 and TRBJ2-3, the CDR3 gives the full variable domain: DSGVTQTPKHLITATGQRVTLRCSPRSGDLSVYWYQQSLDQGLQFLIQYYNGEERAKGNILERFSAQQFPDLHSELNLSSLELGDSALYFCASSVDTTGASTDTQYFGPGTRLTVL.

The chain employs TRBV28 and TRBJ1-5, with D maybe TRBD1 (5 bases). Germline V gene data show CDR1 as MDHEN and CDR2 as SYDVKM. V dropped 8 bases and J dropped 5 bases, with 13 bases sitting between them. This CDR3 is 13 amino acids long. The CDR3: CASRPGGDQPQHF. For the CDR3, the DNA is TGTGCCAGCCGCCCCGGGGGGGATCAGCCCCAGCATTTT.

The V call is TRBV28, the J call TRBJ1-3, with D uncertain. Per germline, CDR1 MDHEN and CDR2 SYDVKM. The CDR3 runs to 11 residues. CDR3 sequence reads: CAGSGRNTIYF. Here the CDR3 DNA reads TGTGCAGGCAGCGGAAGAAACACCATATATTTT.

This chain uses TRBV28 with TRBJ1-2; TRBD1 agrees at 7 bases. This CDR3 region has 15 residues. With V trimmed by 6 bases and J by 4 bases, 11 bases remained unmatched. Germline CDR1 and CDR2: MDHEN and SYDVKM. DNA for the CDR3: TGTGCCAGCAGCCACAAACCGGGACAGCTCTATGGCTACACCTTC. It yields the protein CASSHKPGQLYGYTF.

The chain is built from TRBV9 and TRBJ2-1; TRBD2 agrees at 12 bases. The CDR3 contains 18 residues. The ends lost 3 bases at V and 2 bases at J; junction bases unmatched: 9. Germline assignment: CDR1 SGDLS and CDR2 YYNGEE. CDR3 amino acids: CASSGGRTSGNPYNEQFF. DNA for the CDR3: TGTGCCAGCAGCGGGGGGAGGACTAGCGGGAACCCCTACAATGAGCAGTTCTTC.

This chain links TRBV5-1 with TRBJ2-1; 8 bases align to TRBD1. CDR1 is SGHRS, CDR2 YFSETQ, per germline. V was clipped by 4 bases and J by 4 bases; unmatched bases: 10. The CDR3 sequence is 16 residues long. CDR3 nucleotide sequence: TGCGCCAGCAGCGGCGGGACAGGAGAAACATACAATGAGCAGTTCTTC. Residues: CASSGGTGETYNEQFF.

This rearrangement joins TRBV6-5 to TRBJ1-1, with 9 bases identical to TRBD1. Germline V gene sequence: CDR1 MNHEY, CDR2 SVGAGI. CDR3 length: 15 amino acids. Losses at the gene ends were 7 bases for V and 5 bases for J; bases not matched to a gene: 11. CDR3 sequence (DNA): TGTGCCAGCATGCGACAGGGGGTATGGAATACTGAAGCTTTCTTT. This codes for CASMRQGVWNTEAFF.

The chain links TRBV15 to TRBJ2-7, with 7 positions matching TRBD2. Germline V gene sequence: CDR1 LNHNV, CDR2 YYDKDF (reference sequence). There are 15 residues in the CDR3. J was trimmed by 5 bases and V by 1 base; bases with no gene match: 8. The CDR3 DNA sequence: TGTGCCACCAGCAGAGGGGGGAGACTAGCCCACGAGCAGTACTTC. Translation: CATSRGGRLAHEQYF.

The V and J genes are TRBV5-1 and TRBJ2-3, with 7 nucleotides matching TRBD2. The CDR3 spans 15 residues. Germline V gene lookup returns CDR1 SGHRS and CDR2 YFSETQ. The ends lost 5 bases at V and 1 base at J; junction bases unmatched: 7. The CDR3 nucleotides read TGCGCCAGCAGAGGGACTACAGGTCGCACAGATACGCAGTATTTT. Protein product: CASRGTTGRTDTQYF.

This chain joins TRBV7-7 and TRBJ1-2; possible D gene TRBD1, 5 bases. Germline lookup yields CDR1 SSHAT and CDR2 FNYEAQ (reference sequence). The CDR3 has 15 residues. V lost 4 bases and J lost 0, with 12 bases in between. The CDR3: CASSSTEIANYGYTF. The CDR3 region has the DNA TGTGCCAGCAGCTCGACAGAAATCGCTAACTATGGCTACACCTTC.

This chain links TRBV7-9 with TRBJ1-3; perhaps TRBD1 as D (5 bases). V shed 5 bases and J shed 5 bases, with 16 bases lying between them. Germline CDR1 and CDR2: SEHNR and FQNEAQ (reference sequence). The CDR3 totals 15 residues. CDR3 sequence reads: CASSQVWGERNTIYF. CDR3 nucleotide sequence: TGTGCCAGCAGCCAAGTCTGGGGCGAGCGAAACACCATATATTTT.

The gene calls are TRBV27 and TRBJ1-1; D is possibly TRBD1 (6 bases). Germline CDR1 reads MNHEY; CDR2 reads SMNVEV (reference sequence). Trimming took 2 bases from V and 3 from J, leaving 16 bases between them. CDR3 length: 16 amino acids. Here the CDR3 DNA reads TGTGCCAGCAGTTTAAACTTGGGGGCCCAGGACACTGAAGCTTTCTTT. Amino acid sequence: CASSLNLGAQDTEAFF.

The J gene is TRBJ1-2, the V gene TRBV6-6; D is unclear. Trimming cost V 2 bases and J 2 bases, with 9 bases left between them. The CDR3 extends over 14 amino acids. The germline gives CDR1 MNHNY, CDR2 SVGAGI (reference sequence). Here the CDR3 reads CASSYVPRNYGYTF. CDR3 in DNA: TGTGCCAGCAGTTACGTGCCCAGAAACTATGGCTACACCTTC.

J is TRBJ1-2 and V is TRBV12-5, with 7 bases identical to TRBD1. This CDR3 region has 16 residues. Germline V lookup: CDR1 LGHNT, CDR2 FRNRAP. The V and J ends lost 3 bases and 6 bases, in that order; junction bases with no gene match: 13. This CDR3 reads CASGFSPDREPHGYTF. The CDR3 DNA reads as TGTGCTAGTGGTTTCAGCCCCGACAGGGAACCACATGGCTACACCTTC. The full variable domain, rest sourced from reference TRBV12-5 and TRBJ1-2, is DARVTQTPRHKVTEMGQEVTMRCQPILGHNTVFWYRQTMMQGLELLAYFRNRAPLDDSGMPKDRFSAEMPDATLATLKIQPSEPRDSAVYFCASGFSPDREPHGYTFGSGTRLTVV.

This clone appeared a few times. This CDR3 is CAWSVPRGLYNSPLHF. In DNA form, the CDR3 reads TGTGCCTGGAGTGTACCAAGGGGCCTATATAATTCACCCCTCCACTTT. V is TRBV30 and J is TRBJ1-6; D may be TRBD1 (5 bases). Germline lookup yields CDR1 GTSNPN and CDR2 SVGIG (reference sequence). Trimming removed 0 bases at V and 4 bases at J, with 13 bases between. The CDR3 loop spans 16 amino acids.

The CDR3 coding sequence is TGTGCCAGCAGTGAAAACGGAGGGGAGACCCAGTACTTC. It translates to CASSENGGETQYF. The chain carries TRBV6-1 and TRBJ2-5; TRBD2 might be the D (6 bases). Germline CDR1 reads MNHNS; CDR2 reads SASEGT. The CDR3 consists of 13 residues. Trimming shortened V by 2 bases and J by 5 bases, and 9 bases separated the two germline ends.

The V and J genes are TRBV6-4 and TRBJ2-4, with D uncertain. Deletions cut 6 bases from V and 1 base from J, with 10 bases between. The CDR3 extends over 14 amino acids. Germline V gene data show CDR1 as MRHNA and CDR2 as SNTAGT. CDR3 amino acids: CASRRVEAKNIQYF. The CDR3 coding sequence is TGTGCCAGCAGACGGGTGGAGGCCAAAAACATTCAGTACTTC.